This T cell receptor beta chain originates from a study of CD8 T cells in Susac syndrome. CD8+ and CD4+ T cells from blood underwent TCR beta sequencing. The germline CDR1 and CDR2 sequences are LNHDA and SQIVND (reference sequence). V gave up 7 bases and J gave up 2 bases, with 18 bases separating them. The CDR3 loop spans 16 amino acids. An amount of RNA that ranged from 0.5 to 1 ug was reverse transcribed with random hexamers. A multiplex approach, immunoSEQ multiplex PCR, amplified TCR beta CDR3 across 54 Vbeta and 13 Jbeta. Each CDR3 protein gets one entry after TCRdb re-called the immunoSEQ multiplex PCR reads with MiXCR. The sample shows 140,000 or so distinct CDR3 sequences, around 96% of them seen only once.

Sequenced input: CD4+ T cells from PBMCs. The chain carries TRBV19 and TRBJ2-1; D possibly matches TRBD1 or TRBD2 (6 bases each). This TCR came from a human donor with multiple sclerosis. The CDR3 DNA reads as TGTGCCAGTACCCCGACAGGAGGGAAAACCTACAATGAGCAGTTCTTC. It yields the protein CASTPTGGKTYNEQFF.